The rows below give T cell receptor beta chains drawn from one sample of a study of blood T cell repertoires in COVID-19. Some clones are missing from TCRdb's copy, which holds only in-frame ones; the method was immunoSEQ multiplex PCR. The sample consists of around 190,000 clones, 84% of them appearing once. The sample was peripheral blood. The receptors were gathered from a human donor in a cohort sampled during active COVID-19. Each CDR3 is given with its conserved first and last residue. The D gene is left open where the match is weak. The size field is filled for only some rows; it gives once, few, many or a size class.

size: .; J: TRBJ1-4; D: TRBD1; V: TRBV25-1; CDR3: CASSDVGTGEKLFF; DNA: TGTGCCAGCAGTGACGTAGGGACAGGCGAAAAACTGTTTTTT
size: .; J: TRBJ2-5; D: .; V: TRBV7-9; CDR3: CASSLASGSWRGDIETQYF; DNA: TGTGCCAGCAGCTTAGCTTCAGGATCTTGGCGGGGAGATATAGAGACCCAGTACTTC
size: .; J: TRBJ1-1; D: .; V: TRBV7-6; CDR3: CASSSTGLRNTEAFF; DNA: TGTGCCAGCAGCTCGACGGGACTGAGGAACACTGAAGCTTTCTTT
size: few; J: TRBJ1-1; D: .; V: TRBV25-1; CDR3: CASSEYQGTAFF; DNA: TGTGCCAGCAGTGAATATCAGGGAACGGCTTTCTTT
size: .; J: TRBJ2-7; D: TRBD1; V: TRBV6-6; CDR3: CASSYIGGGESYEQYF; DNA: TGTGCCAGCAGTTACATAGGGGGCGGCGAATCCTACGAGCAGTACTTC
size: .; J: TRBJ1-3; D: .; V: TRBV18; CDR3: CASSPLSGRVKNSGNTIYF; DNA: TGTGCCAGCTCACCCCTTTCGGGCAGGGTGAAGAACTCTGGAAACACCATATATTTT
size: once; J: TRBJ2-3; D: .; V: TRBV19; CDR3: CASSRWGESTDTQYF; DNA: TGTGCCAGTAGCCGGTGGGGCGAGAGCACAGATACGCAGTATTTT
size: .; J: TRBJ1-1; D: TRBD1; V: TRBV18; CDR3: CASSPQQTGGEAFF; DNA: TGTGCCAGCTCACCTCAACAAACAGGGGGCGAAGCTTTCTTT
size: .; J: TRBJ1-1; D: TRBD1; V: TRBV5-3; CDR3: CARSFPIGTGGHGGNTEAFF; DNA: TGTGCCAGAAGCTTTCCGATCGGGACAGGGGGACATGGTGGGAACACTGAAGCTTTCTTT
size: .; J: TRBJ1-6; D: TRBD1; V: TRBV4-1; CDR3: CASSRNRGGNSPLHF; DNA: TGCGCCAGCAGCCGAAACAGGGGGGGAAATTCACCCCTCCACTTT
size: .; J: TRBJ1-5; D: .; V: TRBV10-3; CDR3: CAITQGWNQPQHF; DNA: TGTGCCATCACCCAGGGTTGGAATCAGCCCCAGCATTTT
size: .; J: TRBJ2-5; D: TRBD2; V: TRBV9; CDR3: CASSVGTSGFAQYF; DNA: TGTGCCAGCAGCGTAGGGACTAGCGGCTTCGCCCAGTACTTC
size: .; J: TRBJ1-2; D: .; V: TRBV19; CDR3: CASSSGRGNYGYTF; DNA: TGTGCCAGTAGTAGCGGCCGGGGTAACTATGGCTACACCTTC
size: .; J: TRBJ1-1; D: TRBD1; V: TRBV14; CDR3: CASSRGTGEKNTEAFF; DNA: TGTGCCAGCAGCCGCGGGACAGGGGAAAAAAACACTGAAGCTTTCTTT
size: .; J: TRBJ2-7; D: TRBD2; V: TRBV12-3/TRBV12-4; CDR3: CASSSLREGEQYF; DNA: TGTGCCAGCAGTTCCCTCCGGGAGGGGGAGCAGTACTTC
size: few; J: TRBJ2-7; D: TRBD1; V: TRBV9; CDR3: CASSPGTGDYEQYF; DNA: TGTGCCAGCAGCCCCGGGACAGGGGATTACGAGCAGTACTTC
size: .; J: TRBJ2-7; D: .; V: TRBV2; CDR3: CASSGDKREQYF; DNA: TGTGCCAGCTCGGGGGATAAACGTGAGCAGTACTTC